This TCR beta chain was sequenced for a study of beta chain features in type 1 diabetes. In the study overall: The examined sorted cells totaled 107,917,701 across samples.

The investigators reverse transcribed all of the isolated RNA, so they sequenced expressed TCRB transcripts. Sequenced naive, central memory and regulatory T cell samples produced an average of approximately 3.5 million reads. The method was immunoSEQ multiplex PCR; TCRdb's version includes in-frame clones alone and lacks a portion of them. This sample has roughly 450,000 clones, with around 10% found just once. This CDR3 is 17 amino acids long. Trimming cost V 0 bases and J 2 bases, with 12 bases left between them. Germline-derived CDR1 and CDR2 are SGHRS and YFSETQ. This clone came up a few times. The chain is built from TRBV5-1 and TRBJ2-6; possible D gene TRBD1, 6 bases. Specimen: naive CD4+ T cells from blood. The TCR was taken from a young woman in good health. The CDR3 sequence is CASSLDPPGAGANVLTF. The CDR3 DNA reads TGCGCCAGCAGCTTGGATCCCCCAGGGGCTGGGGCCAACGTCCTGACTTTC.